The clone carrying this T cell receptor (beta chain) has just a few counts. The antigen is undetermined. MiXCR, run by TCRdb on the 5' RACE reads, gives a single entry per CDR3 protein. Seen here are fewer than 350,000 distinct CDR3 sequences, about 16% observed once, and the top ten hold around 22%. This sample is drawn from a study of T-cell memory formation after mild COVID-19. Study context: Each donor largely had its own TCR clusters. Study-wide results and caveats: Contracting CD4+ clones sat mainly in CM and EM; CD8+ in EMRA.

CDR3 size: 16 residues. The V gene's germline CDR1 is SGHRS and CDR2 YFSETQ. Trimming took 0 bases from V and 7 from J, leaving 17 bases between them. The chain combines TRBV5-1 with TRBJ2-1; a possible D gene is TRBD2 (6 bases). The sequenced material came from PBMCs or a T cell subset sorted from them (not recorded which). This TCR came from a young man who had mild COVID-19 (a few samples of this study predate the infection). Cell type and time point are not known. The CDR3, as DNA: TGCGCCAGCAGCTTGGGGACCCACTTACGGGGGAATGAGCAGTTCTTC. Residues: CASSLGTHLRGNEQFF.